A single T cell receptor (beta chain) is shown here with its context. Its antigen is not known. These data come from a study of immune evolution from preneoplasia to lung adenocarcinoma. Study-level results: Later-stage lesions appeared to have more T cells, more diversity, less clonality.

Resections took place in Japan or China from about 2014 to 2018. Each case's diagnosis was confirmed by two pathologists on H&E. The CDR3 has 15 residues. Between the trimmed V and J ends, which lost 1 base and 0 bases, there was a span of 4 bases. The V gene's germline CDR1 is LNHDA and CDR2 SQIVND (reference sequence). Clones were sequenced by immunoSEQ multiplex PCR, and TCRdb holds only the in-frame ones, with some missing. The table shows tens of thousands of clones, with about 74% occurring only once. The V and J genes are TRBV19 and TRBJ2-6, with D unclear. Sequenced: FFPE invasive lung adenocarcinoma tissue. This TCR came from a person aged 55 to 70 with lung adenocarcinoma. The CDR3 protein is CASSIVVSGANVLTF. As DNA, the CDR3 is TGTGCCAGTAGTATAGTGGTCTCTGGGGCCAACGTCCTGACTTTC. The full variable domain, its missing parts supplied by reference TRBV19 and TRBJ2-6, is DGGITQSPKYLFRKEGQNVTLSCEQNLNHDAMYWYRQDPGQGLRLIYYSQIVNDFQKGDIAEGYSVSREKKESFPLTVTSAQKNPTAFYLCASSIVVSGANVLTFGAGSRLTVL.